This T cell receptor beta chain was recorded in a study of tumor-infiltrating lymphocytes in primary liver carcinoma. Study as a whole: Yields of productive TCRbeta reads ranged from roughly 3.5 to 7.5 million per sample and were similar across tissue types.

The CDR3 extends over 13 amino acids. The V gene lost 6 bases and the J gene lost 8 bases, with 13 bases spanning the gap. It was unsorted whole blood that yielded blood RNA, and germline DNA was also extracted. The study enrolled treatment-naive patients with chronic HBV infection. The investigators made TCR beta cDNA from approximately 0.5 ug total RNA, using a constant-region primer. ARM-PCR, slightly modified, supplied the TCR beta libraries through three nested multiplex PCR rounds. Investigators reported that the first two PCR rounds, at 10 cycles each, used TRBV1-TRBV30 forward primers with a C-beta reverse primer. TCRdb analysed the multiplex PCR reads with MiXCR anew, one entry per CDR3 protein. This sample has 300,000 to 350,000 distinct CDR3 sequences, with roughly 60% found just once. With respect to this clonotype: One base away lies a much larger clone, so this may be a sequencing read error.

This chain uses TRBV12-3 or TRBV12-4 with TRBJ2-2; D gene ambiguous. The sample was peripheral blood. The sequence was collected from a woman aged 25-40 years with primary liver carcinoma and hepatitis B virus infection. The CDR3 DNA reads TGTGCCAGCAGATCTCCCGGACCGGGGGAGCTGTTTTTT. Its protein is CASRSPGPGELFF.